Reported below is one TCR beta chain. Collection occurred without any documented infections or immune events in donors. Sequencing used immunoSEQ multiplex PCR; TCRdb keeps in-frame clones, though not all of them. Of about 100,000 clones in the sample, around 87% were seen once. The data stem from a study of identifying expanded T cells in peripheral blood. The V gene's germline CDR1 is SGHTA and CDR2 FQGNSA. CDR3 length: 14 residues. The V and J ends lost 11 bases and 4 bases respectively, with 19 bases between them. The sequence was obtained from a person aged 18-70 years in good health. Sequenced: blood. This chain connects TRBV7-2 to TRBJ2-3; D is perhaps TRBD2 (5 bases). Written as DNA, the CDR3 is TGTGCCTTGAGCGGTAAATCGGGATCAGATACGCAGTATTTT. Residues: CALSGKSGSDTQYF. Full variable domain (rest looked up from reference TRBV7-2 and TRBJ2-3): GAGVSQSPSNKVTEKGKDVELRCDPISGHTALYWYRQSLGQGLEFLIYFQGNSAPDKSGLPSDRFSAERTGGSVSTLTIQRTQQEDSAVYLCALSGKSGSDTQYFGPGTRLTVL.